Below are 30 T cell receptor beta chains sequenced from a single sample in a study of cytomegalovirus exposure and HLA in healthy donors. PCR primers comprised 60 Vbeta and 13 Jbeta primers. Profiling relied on immunoSEQ multiplex PCR, and the TCRdb table lists in-frame clones only, not all of them. The repertoire consists of fewer than 250,000 clones, with approximately 82% occurring once and the leading ten covering roughly a tenth. The material sequenced was PBMCs. All receptors come from a woman aged 45 to 65 in good health and CMV-seropositive.

V and J are TRBV5-1 and TRBJ2-2; TRBD2 agrees at 12 bases. V shed 7 bases and J 4 bases; nucleotides not matched to a gene: 11. Germline-derived CDR1 and CDR2 are SGHRS and YFSETQ. CDR3 length: 17 residues. This CDR3 is CASRGLAGASGTGELFF. As DNA, the CDR3 is TGCGCCAGCCGGGGACTAGCGGGCGCCTCGGGCACCGGGGAGCTGTTTTTT.

This clone was seen a single time. The rearrangement links TRBV5-1 to TRBJ2-5; TRBD1 matches at 8 bases. The J call is uncertain, as TRBJ2-7 better fits the DNA end. From germline, CDR1 is SGHRS and CDR2 YFSETQ. CDR3 size: 14 residues. The CDR3 loop is CASSFAGGSYEQYF. The CDR3 DNA is TGCGCCAGCAGCTTCGCAGGGGGCTCATACGAGCAGTACTTC.

The rearrangement uses TRBV29-1 and TRBJ2-1; 7 bases map to TRBD1. The V gene end was trimmed by 2 bases and the J gene end by 2 bases; junction bases not matched to a gene: 9. The germline V gene encodes CDR1 SQVTM and CDR2 ANQGSEA. CDR3 length equals 16 residues. The CDR3, as DNA: TGCAGCGTTGAATGGTTGGGTCAGGGGGCCTACAATGAGCAGTTCTTC. Its translation: CSVEWLGQGAYNEQFF.

The V call is TRBV9, the J call TRBJ2-3; D perhaps matches TRBD2 (6 bases). V lost 3 bases to trimming and J lost 4 bases, with 21 bases between them. This CDR3 spans 17 amino acids. CDR1 and CDR2 (germline): SGDLS, YYNGEE. Here the CDR3 reads CASSAYPQSGLSDTQYF. For the CDR3, the DNA is TGTGCCAGCAGCGCGTACCCCCAGAGCGGGCTCTCAGATACGCAGTATTTT.

The rearrangement uses TRBV6-1 and TRBJ2-3; 8 nucleotides line up with TRBD2. J was trimmed by 6 bases and V by 4 bases; bases with no gene match: 6. The CDR3 contains 14 residues. Germline loops: CDR1 MNHNS, CDR2 SASEGT. The DNA for the CDR3 is TGTGCCAGCAGTGGCGCGGGGGGTGGGGATACGCAGTATTTT. As protein: CASSGAGGGDTQYF.

The chain links TRBV11-2 to TRBJ2-7; TRBD1 matches at 8 bases. V lost 4 bases to trimming and J lost 5 bases; unmatched junction nucleotides: 4. There are 13 residues in the CDR3. Per germline, CDR1 SGHAT and CDR2 FQNNGV. The DNA for the CDR3 is TGTGCCAGCAGCTGGACAGGGTTGGACGAGCAGTACTTC. Its protein is CASSWTGLDEQYF.

V gene TRBV5-4 combines with J gene TRBJ2-3; 9 bases match TRBD1. The germline V gene encodes CDR1 SGHNT and CDR2 YYREEE (reference sequence). This CDR3 comprises 17 residues. The V and J ends lost 0 bases and 6 bases, in that order; junction bases with no gene match: 11. As DNA, the CDR3 is TGTGCCAGCAGCTTGGCCCGACAGGGGGGTCTGTCGGATACGCAGTATTTT. Encoded protein: CASSLARQGGLSDTQYF.

The chain uses TRBV18 and TRBJ2-7; D unresolved. The V end lost 6 bases, the J end lost 2 bases, and 20 bases lay between the germline ends. The V gene's germline CDR1 is KGHSH and CDR2 LQKENI. The CDR3 is 16 residues long. The CDR3 spells CASSPRPLPHPYEQYF. CDR3 in DNA: TGTGCCAGCTCCCCCAGGCCGCTTCCTCACCCCTACGAGCAGTACTTC.

This chain uses TRBV30 with TRBJ1-1; 9 nucleotides align to TRBD1. CDR1 is GTSNPN and CDR2 is SVGIG in the germline V gene (reference sequence). The CDR3 is made up of 12 amino acids. V was clipped by 7 bases and J by 7 bases; unmatched bases: 7. CDR3 sequence (DNA): TGTGCCTACCCGGACAGGGGAGGTGAAGCTTTCTTT. As protein: CAYPDRGGEAFF. The entire variable domain, with the rest obtained from reference TRBV30 and TRBJ1-1, is as follows: SQTIHQWPATLVQPVGSPLSLECTVEGTSNPNLYWYRQAAGRGLQLLFYSVGIGQISSEVPQNLSASRPQDRQFILSSKKLLLSDSGFYLCAYPDRGGEAFFGQGTRLTVV.

The J gene is TRBJ1-4, the V gene TRBV12-5; 9 bases agree with TRBD1. Germline V gene lookup returns CDR1 LGHNT and CDR2 FRNRAP. The J segment lost 7 bases and the V segment lost 2 bases, leaving 5 bases of the junction unmatched. This CDR3 contains 15 residues. CDR3 amino acids: CASGLSPGQGEKLFF. The CDR3 coding sequence is TGTGCTAGTGGTTTGTCACCGGGACAGGGTGAAAAACTGTTTTTT. The full variable domain, its missing parts supplied by reference TRBV12-5 and TRBJ1-4, is DARVTQTPRHKVTEMGQEVTMRCQPILGHNTVFWYRQTMMQGLELLAYFRNRAPLDDSGMPKDRFSAEMPDATLATLKIQPSEPRDSAVYFCASGLSPGQGEKLFFGSGTQLSVL.

The chain joins TRBV29-1 to TRBJ2-3; tentatively, D is TRBD2 (7 bases). V lost 7 bases, J lost 4 bases, and 18 bases lay in between. The CDR3 runs to 14 residues. Germline V gives CDR1 SQVTM, CDR2 ANQGSEA. In nucleotides, the CDR3 is TGCAGCGGGAGCCTGTCGGGGGGCTCAGATACGCAGTATTTT. This sequence encodes CSGSLSGGSDTQYF.

The CDR3 bases are TGCGCCAGCAGCTTGCCAGGGGCTGGCTACACCTTC. Translating gives CASSLPGAGYTF. V and J are TRBV5-1 and TRBJ1-2; TRBD1 is a possible D gene (6 bases). Germline V gives CDR1 SGHRS, CDR2 YFSETQ. V lost 1 base and J lost 7, with 8 bases in between. The CDR3 length is 12 residues. Full variable domain (missing parts from reference TRBV5-1 and TRBJ1-2): KAGVTQTPRYLIKTRGQQVTLSCSPISGHRSVSWYQQTPGQGLQFLFEYFSETQRNKGNFPGRFSGRQFSNSRSEMNVSTLELGDSALYLCASSLPGAGYTFGSGTRLTVV.

This clone occurred a few times. The chain joins TRBV5-1 to TRBJ1-1; tentatively, D is TRBD1 (5 bases). With 4 bases removed from V and 0 bases from J, the gap between germline ends came to 16 bases. The CDR3 consists of 16 residues. Germline values: CDR1 SGHRS, CDR2 YFSETQ. CDR3: CASSATGFPMNTEAFF. The CDR3 DNA follows: TGCGCCAGCAGCGCAACAGGCTTTCCCATGAACACTGAAGCTTTCTTT.

The rearrangement uses TRBV19 and TRBJ1-5, with 8 bases lining up with TRBD1. Germline V gives CDR1 LNHDA, CDR2 SQIVND (reference sequence). The CDR3 runs 12 residues. V dropped 9 bases and J dropped 4; count of bases not matched to a gene: 2. Written as DNA, the CDR3 is TGTGCCAGCAGACAGGGGAATCAGCCCCAGCATTTT. It translates to CASRQGNQPQHF.

The J gene is TRBJ1-2, the V gene TRBV21-1; the D call in the table, TRBD1, was not verified against the DNA. TRBV21-1 is classified as a pseudogene. The CDR3 runs to 15 residues. As DNA, the CDR3 is TGTGCCAGCAATTTAACCCGTCCAGGAAACTATGGCTACACCTTC. It yields the protein CASNLTRPGNYGYTF.

The chain uses TRBV19 and TRBJ1-1; TRBD1 matches 9 bases. The germline gives CDR1 LNHDA, CDR2 SQIVND (reference sequence). J lost 4 bases, V lost 4 bases, and 4 bases had no gene match. The CDR3 covers 14 residues. This CDR3 is CASSTDRGSTEAFF. CDR3 bases: TGTGCCAGTAGTACGGACAGGGGAAGCACTGAAGCTTTCTTT.

V gene TRBV19 combines with J gene TRBJ1-4; TRBD1 might be the D (6 bases). The V end was cut by 5 bases, the J end by 8 bases, with 18 bases between. This CDR3 region has 15 residues. In germline, CDR1 is LNHDA, CDR2 SQIVND (reference sequence). The CDR3 reads CASSLPGRGGEKLFF. The CDR3 nucleotides are TGTGCCAGTAGTCTCCCAGGCAGGGGCGGAGAAAAACTGTTTTTT.

This clone was picked up a small number of times. The chain combines TRBV6-5 with TRBJ2-7; D remains ambiguous. V lost 2 bases and J 7 bases, leaving 9 bases between the germline ends. Per germline, CDR1 MNHEY and CDR2 SVGAGI. The CDR3 runs 12 residues. CDR3 region: CASSYGPNEQYF. In DNA form, the CDR3 reads TGTGCCAGCAGTTACGGCCCGAATGAGCAGTACTTC.

The chain combines TRBV5-1 with TRBJ2-5; 7 bases fit TRBD1. This CDR3 comprises 15 residues. Germline CDR1 reads SGHRS; CDR2 reads YFSETQ. The junction had 6 bases not matched to a gene; V was cut back by 0 bases and J by 4 bases. The CDR3 sequence: CASSLDRGAGETQYF. The CDR3 DNA reads as TGCGCCAGCAGCTTGGACAGGGGCGCGGGAGAGACCCAGTACTTC. Full variable domain (remainder filled in from reference TRBV5-1 and TRBJ2-5): KAGVTQTPRYLIKTRGQQVTLSCSPISGHRSVSWYQQTPGQGLQFLFEYFSETQRNKGNFPGRFSGRQFSNSRSEMNVSTLELGDSALYLCASSLDRGAGETQYFGPGTRLLVL.

The sample holds a few counts of this clone. V gene TRBV19 combines with J gene TRBJ1-4, with a tentative D call TRBD1 (5 bases). This CDR3 has 13 residues. The V gene's germline CDR1 is LNHDA and CDR2 SQIVND (reference sequence). V was cut by 6 bases and J by 14 bases, with 19 bases left in between. The CDR3 loop reads CASSTTARRQLFF. CDR3 nucleotides: TGTGCCAGTAGCACTACCGCCAGGAGACAGCTGTTTTTT.

This clone turned up a few times. J is TRBJ1-1 and V is TRBV9, with D possibly TRBD1 on 5 matching bases. This CDR3 contains 14 residues. V lost 9 bases to trimming and J lost 4 bases, with 19 bases between them. Germline-derived CDR1 and CDR2 are SGDLS and YYNGEE. The CDR3 protein is CATLGHPDGTEAFF. CDR3 bases: TGTGCCACCTTAGGACACCCTGATGGCACTGAAGCTTTCTTT.

In the case of this clone: A read error may produce the germline difference seen at one junction end. The chain has TRBV27 and TRBJ2-7, with 9 bases lining up with TRBD2. The CDR3 has 16 residues. CDR1 is MNHEY and CDR2 is SMNVEV in the germline V gene (reference sequence). CDR3 sequence: CASSPRVAGVSHEQYF. The CDR3 DNA reads TGTGCCAGCAGTCCCCGGGTAGCGGGGGTCTCCCACGAGCAGTACTTC.

The J gene is TRBJ1-1, the V gene TRBV5-4; D uncertain. Per germline, CDR1 SGHNT and CDR2 YYREEE (reference sequence). The CDR3 is 14 amino acids. V was pared by 4 bases and J by 1 base, with 11 bases between. The chain's CDR3 is CASSQDPGNTEAFF. CDR3 sequence (DNA): TGTGCCAGCAGCCAAGATCCCGGGAACACTGAAGCTTTCTTT.

The chain recombines TRBV6-6 with TRBJ1-2; 7 nucleotides align to TRBD1. V gave up 6 bases and J gave up 4 bases; unmatched junction bases: 5. CDR1 is MNHNY, CDR2 SVGAGI, per germline (reference sequence). This CDR3 region has 13 residues. CDR3 amino acids: CASRPTGAYGYTF. As DNA, the CDR3 is TGTGCCAGCAGACCTACAGGGGCCTATGGCTACACCTTC.

The rearrangement joins TRBV5-1 to TRBJ2-3; D remains ambiguous. V shed 3 bases and J shed 2 bases, with 7 bases lying between them. The CDR3 contains 13 residues. The germline gives CDR1 SGHRS, CDR2 YFSETQ. Written as DNA, the CDR3 is TGCGCCAGCAGCTCACTGAACACAGATACGCAGTATTTT. Amino acids: CASSSLNTDTQYF.

The V and J genes are TRBV5-6 and TRBJ1-1; 7 bases are a match to TRBD1. The CDR3 totals 14 residues. V lost 0 bases, J lost 5 bases, and 4 bases stayed unmatched. Germline V gene lookup returns CDR1 SGHDT and CDR2 YYEEEE. CDR3 in amino acids: CASSLGDSFTEAFF. The CDR3 nucleotides are TGTGCCAGCAGCTTGGGGGACAGTTTTACTGAAGCTTTCTTT.

V is TRBV2 and J is TRBJ2-7, with 8 bases identical to TRBD2. The length of the CDR3 is 14 residues. Germline V gene data show CDR1 as SNHLY and CDR2 as FYNNEI. The ends lost 6 bases at V and 2 bases at J; junction bases unmatched: 6. DNA for the CDR3: TGTGCCAGCAGCGGGGGGGCCCCCCCCTACGAGCAGTACTTC. This translates into CASSGGAPPYEQYF.

This chain connects TRBV7-3 to TRBJ2-1; D is possibly TRBD1 (5 bases). Trimming took off 2 bases at V and 3 bases at J, with 11 bases between the two ends. Germline assignment: CDR1 SGHTA and CDR2 FQGTGA. The CDR3 runs 15 residues. The CDR3 loop is CASSLEQGIYNEQFF. Written as DNA, the CDR3 is TGTGCCAGCAGCTTAGAGCAGGGTATCTACAATGAGCAGTTCTTC.

This rearrangement joins TRBV9 to TRBJ2-1; D perhaps matches TRBD1 (7 bases). The V end lost 3 bases, the J end lost 1 base, and 14 bases lay between the germline ends. The CDR3 sequence is 16 residues long. The germline CDR1 and CDR2 sequences are SGDLS and YYNGEE. The CDR3 DNA sequence: TGTGCCAGCAGCGCCCGACAGGGACTTTCCTACAATGAGCAGTTCTTC. Amino acid sequence: CASSARQGLSYNEQFF. Full variable domain (missing parts from reference TRBV9 and TRBJ2-1): DSGVTQTPKHLITATGQRVTLRCSPRSGDLSVYWYQQSLDQGLQFLIQYYNGEERAKGNILERFSAQQFPDLHSELNLSSLELGDSALYFCASSARQGLSYNEQFFGPGTRLTVL.

V gene TRBV29-1 combines with J gene TRBJ2-5; D possibly corresponds to TRBD1 (6 bases). The CDR3 extends over 15 amino acids. V dropped 0 bases and J dropped 2 bases, with 13 bases sitting between them. Germline V lookup: CDR1 SQVTM, CDR2 ANQGSEA. The DNA for the CDR3 is TGCAGCGTTGAAGATCTGGCAGGGGAACAAGAGACCCAGTACTTC. It yields the protein CSVEDLAGEQETQYF.